This T cell receptor (beta chain) derives from a study of T cells in localized non-small cell lung cancer. This clone was observed once. Its antigen is still unknown. Germline V lookup: CDR1 SGHDT, CDR2 YYEEEE. V was clipped by 3 bases and J by 6 bases; unmatched bases: 3. The CDR3 consists of 15 residues. Points from the study as a whole: Higher adjacent-lung clonality was associated with shorter survival.

Some clones are missing from TCRdb's copy, which holds only in-frame ones; the method was immunoSEQ multiplex PCR. The data show some 53,000 clones, roughly 89% seen once. The chain carries TRBV5-6 and TRBJ2-1, with TRBD2 matching over 13 bases. This receptor was identified in a male donor at least 60 years old with stage III squamous cell lung carcinoma. The sample consisted of peripheral blood, taken before any cancer treatment. CDR3 bases: TGTGCCAGCAGCTCCGGACTAGCGGGAGCCAATGAGCAGTTCTTC. Protein sequence: CASSSGLAGANEQFF.